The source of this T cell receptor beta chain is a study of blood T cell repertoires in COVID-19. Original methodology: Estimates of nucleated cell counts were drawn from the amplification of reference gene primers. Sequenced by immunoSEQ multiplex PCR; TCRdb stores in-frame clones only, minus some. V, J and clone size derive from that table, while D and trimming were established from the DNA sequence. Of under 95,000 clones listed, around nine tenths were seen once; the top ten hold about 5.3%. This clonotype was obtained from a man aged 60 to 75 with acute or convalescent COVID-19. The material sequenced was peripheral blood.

The CDR3 loop is CASTGAGQPQHF. The CDR3 nucleotides are TGTGCCAGTACAGGGGCAGGTCAGCCCCAGCATTTT. The chain recombines TRBV19 with TRBJ1-5, with a possible D match to TRBD1 (6 bases). Trimming took 7 bases from V and 6 from J, leaving 10 bases between them. The germline V gene encodes CDR1 LNHDA and CDR2 SQIVND (reference sequence). The CDR3 is made up of 12 amino acids.